The entry that follows covers one TCR beta chain sequence. Its antigen is currently not known. No per-base quality is available; no much larger clone lies one base away. The data originate from a study of T-cell reconstitution after alpha-beta-depleted transplantation in children (dated by TCRdb to 2016 to 2017). The study in broad terms: T-cell immune reconstitution after TCRalphabeta/CD19-depleted allogeneic hematopoietic cell transplantation in children was quantitatively tracked in the study by means of TCR repertoire profiling.

V loses 1 base at its end and J loses 2 bases; junction bases beyond the gene matches: 2. The CDR3 spans 15 residues, from the cysteine through the phenylalanine. The DNA shown is the 45-base CDR3, in frame from base 1. The germline V gene gives CDR1 as MDHEN and CDR2 as SYDVKM. Points the paper makes about the study in general: About two months after transplant, the apparently early recovery of alphabetaT-cell counts reportedly depended on just several hundred clones that had expanded rapidly and came from non-depleted graft cells. In some patients, high TCRbeta diversity at day 60 was attributed to recipient T cells and intrathymic progenitors that had survived conditioning. Hyperexpanded clone frequencies declined over subsequent months; after one year, T-cell counts and TCRbeta diversity were mostly attributed to newly produced T cells.

Libraries were prepared through PCR. Sequencing took place on an Illumina HiSeq 2500. TCR library preparation used molecular barcoding, with unique molecular identifiers applied to normalize quantification of the TCRbeta repertoire. Through fastp at Q25 and MiXCR, TCRdb rebuilt clones from the public reads, retaining in-frame beta chains. Each CDR3 protein gets just one entry, which takes the most common genes and DNA from the rows behind it. This sample is represented by about 980,000 distinct CDR3 sequences; around 30% of them were singletons. The ten most abundant clones make up under 30% of the sample. The treatment or condition label for this specimen denotes: allogeneic hematopoietic cell transplantation with graft depleted of TCRalphabeta T cells and CD19 B cells. Transplant recipients were children who received TCRalphabeta/CD19-depleted allogeneic hematopoietic cell grafts.

The receptor's source is a boy younger than two who had a stem cell transplant for SCID, so the T cells may come from the graft donor. This sequence uses TRBV28 and TRBJ2-5; TRBD2 fits 9 bases in the junction. Specimen: PBMCs, mostly from graft donor cells, collected 360 days after TCRalphabeta/CD19-depleted stem cell transplant. The bases are TGTGCCAGCAGTTTATACCTAGCGGGGCAAGAGACCCAGTACTTC. Its protein reads: CASSLYLAGQETQYF.